Detailed here is one T cell receptor beta chain. This sample was taken from a study of shared T cell receptors in the human thymus. There are 14 residues in the CDR3. The J segment lost 10 bases and the V segment lost 5 bases, leaving 9 bases of the junction unmatched. Per germline, CDR1 LNHNV and CDR2 YYDKDF (reference sequence). Sequenced by immunoSEQ multiplex PCR; TCRdb stores in-frame clones only, minus some. The table records hundreds of thousands of clones, around three quarters of them present only once. These data also featured in a second study, about human thymus T cells. According to that study: Having surgery to correct congenital heart defects, healthy Finnish infants acted as the donors. Thymus pieces cut out during corrective heart surgery were the tissue that was used. Overlap was high between thymic repertoires from unrelated individuals, as reported in related research.

The clonotype originates from a boy under two years old with a congenital heart defect. The chain has TRBV15 and TRBJ2-1, with 9 bases identical to TRBD2. Sequenced sample: thymocytes. Here the CDR3 DNA reads TGTGCCACCAGCCTTACCTTAGCGGGAGACGAGCAGTTCTTC. It translates to CATSLTLAGDEQFF.